A selection of T cell receptor beta chains follows, all from one sample in a study of Ad26.COV2.S vaccination and SARS-CoV-2 variants. Generated by immunoSEQ multiplex PCR, the TCRdb table keeps only in-frame clones and is missing some. The sample includes fewer than 800,000 clones, 80% to 90% seen only once; the top ten take approximately 1.5%. The source material was peripheral blood, sampled in a trial of Ad26.COV2.S vaccine versus placebo. These receptors all stem from a person aged 18 to 59 who received the Ad26.COV2.S COVID-19 vaccine or a placebo. The CDR3 runs from the conserved cysteine through the conserved F or W. D genes are given only for firm matches. A clone size is listed for some rows: how often the clone was seen (once, few, many), or a class if it is expanded.

DNA: TGTGCCACCAGCAGAGATTACGACGCTAGCGTCTACGAGCAGTACTTC
CDR3: CATSRDYDASVYEQYF
size: .
V: TRBV15
length: 16
J: TRBJ2-7
D: .

DNA: TGCGCCAGCAGCTTGGTCGGACAGGGGTTAAACAATGAGCAGTTCTTC
CDR3: CASSLVGQGLNNEQFF
size: .
V: TRBV5-1
length: 16
J: TRBJ2-1
D: TRBD1

DNA: TGTGCCAGCAGCCAAGGCCACAGGGGTAGCACAGATACGCAGTATTTT
CDR3: CASSQGHRGSTDTQYF
size: .
V: TRBV4-2
length: 16
J: TRBJ2-3
D: TRBD1

DNA: TGTGCCAGCAGCGTAGGGGTCGCCTCAGGGGGCAGTCAGCCCCAGCATTTT
CDR3: CASSVGVASGGSQPQHF
size: .
V: TRBV9
length: 17
J: TRBJ1-5
D: TRBD1

DNA: TGTGCCAGCAGTGAACATCCTAATCCTTACAATGAGCAGTTCTTC
CDR3: CASSEHPNPYNEQFF
size: .
V: TRBV6-1
length: 15
J: TRBJ2-1
D: .

DNA: TGTGCCAGCAGTGTCTTCCGGGGGGCGGGCAATGAGCAGTTCTTC
CDR3: CASSVFRGAGNEQFF
size: .
V: TRBV6-4
length: 15
J: TRBJ2-1
D: .

DNA: TGTGCCAGCAGTGACCCAAGGAGGGGGCGGCGTTATGGCTACACCTTC
CDR3: CASSDPRRGRRYGYTF
size: .
V: TRBV25-1
length: 16
J: TRBJ1-2
D: TRBD1

DNA: TGTGCCACCAGTGATTCGGGCGGCGTGGAGACCCAGTACTTC
CDR3: CATSDSGGVETQYF
size: .
V: TRBV24-1
length: 14
J: TRBJ2-5
D: .

DNA: TGTGCCAGCAGCTGGGAATGGAGGGTGAACACTGAAGCTTTCTTT
CDR3: CASSWEWRVNTEAFF
size: many
V: TRBV5-5
length: 15
J: TRBJ1-1
D: .

DNA: TGCGCCAGCAGCGACTTCAGGGAAGCTTTCTTT
CDR3: CASSDFREAFF
size: .
V: TRBV5-1
length: 11
J: TRBJ1-1
D: .

DNA: TGTGCCAGCAGTGAGGGGACAGAGGAAAATTCACCCCTCCACTTT
CDR3: CASSEGTEENSPLHF
size: .
V: TRBV6-1
length: 15
J: TRBJ1-6
D: TRBD1

DNA: TGTGCCAGCAGTGACACAGGGTCAGATACGCAGTATTTT
CDR3: CASSDTGSDTQYF
size: .
V: TRBV6-4
length: 13
J: TRBJ2-3
D: .

DNA: TGTGCCAGCAGCGTCCGGGGATCTGGGGCCAACGTCCTGACTTTC
CDR3: CASSVRGSGANVLTF
size: .
V: TRBV3-1/TRBV3-2
length: 15
J: TRBJ2-6
D: .

DNA: TGTGCCAGCTCACCGGTCGGACAGGGGGATCAGCCCCAGCATTTT
CDR3: CASSPVGQGDQPQHF
size: .
V: TRBV18
length: 15
J: TRBJ1-5
D: TRBD1

DNA: TGTGCCAGCAGTCAGGGACTAGCGGGCCGCAATGAGCAGTTCTTC
CDR3: CASSQGLAGRNEQFF
size: .
V: TRBV6-5
length: 15
J: TRBJ2-1
D: TRBD2

DNA: TGTGCCAGCAGCCCAAGGGAGGGGACCCAGTACTTC
CDR3: CASSPREGTQYF
size: .
V: TRBV5-6
length: 12
J: TRBJ2-5
D: TRBD2

DNA: TGTGCCAGCAGCCCCAACCAGAGAAACTCTGGAAACACCATATATTTT
CDR3: CASSPNQRNSGNTIYF
size: few
V: TRBV7-2
length: 16
J: TRBJ1-3
D: .

DNA: TGTGCCACCAGTGAAACTACTAGTTTCCTGGTCAATGAGCAGTTCTTC
CDR3: CATSETTSFLVNEQFF
size: .
V: TRBV24-1
length: 16
J: TRBJ2-1
D: .

DNA: TGTGCCAGCAGCCTGTGGAGGAATTCACCCCTCCACTTT
CDR3: CASSLWRNSPLHF
size: .
V: TRBV7-2
length: 13
J: TRBJ1-6
D: .

DNA: TGTGCCAGCAGTGAATGGCCATCCAAAACCAGCACCCTCCACTTT
CDR3: CASSEWPSKTSTLHF
size: once
V: TRBV2
length: 15
J: TRBJ1-6
D: .

DNA: TGTGCCAGCAGCCAAGAGTACAGTGGCGAAAAACTGTTTTTT
CDR3: CASSQEYSGEKLFF
size: .
V: TRBV14
length: 14
J: TRBJ1-4
D: .

DNA: TGTGCCACCAGTGATTTGGCCCCAACGGTAAATTCACCCCTCCACTTT
CDR3: CATSDLAPTVNSPLHF
size: .
V: TRBV24-1
length: 16
J: TRBJ1-6
D: .

DNA: TGTGCCAGCAGCGTAGTTGACAGGGGGCCTGAGCAGTTCTTC
CDR3: CASSVVDRGPEQFF
size: .
V: TRBV9
length: 14
J: TRBJ2-1
D: TRBD1

DNA: TGTGCCAGCAGCTTAGTGGGGGGTAACGAGCAGTACTTC
CDR3: CASSLVGGNEQYF
size: .
V: TRBV7-9
length: 13
J: TRBJ2-7
D: .

DNA: TGTGCCAGCAGCCGGCGACAGGGGGGGAATGAAAAACTGTTTTTT
CDR3: CASSRRQGGNEKLFF
size: .
V: TRBV3-1/TRBV3-2
length: 15
J: TRBJ1-4
D: TRBD1

DNA: TGTGCCAGCATAGCTGACTCGTCCTACGAGCAGTACTTC
CDR3: CASIADSSYEQYF
size: .
V: TRBV6-5
length: 13
J: TRBJ2-7
D: .

DNA: TGCGCCAGCGGTACCCAGGGGGACACTGAAGCTTTCTTT
CDR3: CASGTQGDTEAFF
size: .
V: TRBV5-1
length: 13
J: TRBJ1-1
D: TRBD1

DNA: TGTGCCAGCAGTACTCAGGGAAGCAATCAGCCCCAGCATTTT
CDR3: CASSTQGSNQPQHF
size: .
V: TRBV6-5
length: 14
J: TRBJ1-5
D: .

DNA: TGCAGCGTTGAAGGGAGACCGGGGGATACGCAGTATTTT
CDR3: CSVEGRPGDTQYF
size: .
V: TRBV29-1
length: 13
J: TRBJ2-3
D: .

DNA: TGTGCCAGCAGCCGAAGGGGGGGGAGCTCCTACGAGCAGTACTTC
CDR3: CASSRRGGSSYEQYF
size: .
V: TRBV14
length: 15
J: TRBJ2-7
D: .

DNA: TGTGCCAGCAGCCTGTGGGACAGAAATTCACCCCTCCACTTT
CDR3: CASSLWDRNSPLHF
size: .
V: TRBV5-6
length: 14
J: TRBJ1-6
D: TRBD1

DNA: TGCGCCACCTCCTCCTCCTACGAGCAGTACTTC
CDR3: CATSSSYEQYF
size: .
V: TRBV10-2
length: 11
J: TRBJ2-7
D: .

DNA: TGTGCCTGGAGTAAGGGCCACGGCAATCAGCCCCAGCATTTT
CDR3: CAWSKGHGNQPQHF
size: .
V: TRBV30
length: 14
J: TRBJ1-5
D: .

DNA: TGTGCCAGCAGCAGTAGACGAACCCGGGACAGGGAACGGAATGAGCAGTTCTTC
CDR3: CASSSRRTRDRERNEQFF
size: .
V: TRBV7-9
length: 18
J: TRBJ2-1
D: TRBD1

DNA: TGTGCCAACAAGCACTCCGGCTCCTACAATGAGCAGTTCTTC
CDR3: CANKHSGSYNEQFF
size: .
V: TRBV6-5
length: 14
J: TRBJ2-1
D: .

DNA: TGTGCCAGCAGACCTATAGGGGGGGTCCAAGAGACCCAGTACTTC
CDR3: CASRPIGGVQETQYF
size: .
V: TRBV7-9
length: 15
J: TRBJ2-5
D: .

DNA: TGTGCCATTCGCGGTTCGGACAGAACTTATGGCTACACCTTC
CDR3: CAIRGSDRTYGYTF
size: .
V: TRBV6-5
length: 14
J: TRBJ1-2
D: .

DNA: TGTGCCAGCAGCCTAGCGGGGGGTACCTACGAGCAGTACTTC
CDR3: CASSLAGGTYEQYF
size: .
V: TRBV7-2
length: 14
J: TRBJ2-7
D: TRBD2

DNA: TGTGCCAGCAGCTCTAACAGGGGGCTGGGAGAGACCCAGTACTTC
CDR3: CASSSNRGLGETQYF
size: .
V: TRBV5-4
length: 15
J: TRBJ2-5
D: TRBD1

DNA: TGCGCCAGCACCCCATCCAGCGGTCGAAGCTCCTACGAGCAGTACTTC
CDR3: CASTPSSGRSSYEQYF
size: .
V: TRBV5-1
length: 16
J: TRBJ2-7
D: .

DNA: TGTGCCAGTAGTTGGGGCGGAAACTATGGCTACACCTTC
CDR3: CASSWGGNYGYTF
size: .
V: TRBV19
length: 13
J: TRBJ1-2
D: .

DNA: TGTGCCAGCAGCGCGGGGGTAGCGGAGCAGTTCTTC
CDR3: CASSAGVAEQFF
size: .
V: TRBV9
length: 12
J: TRBJ2-1
D: .

DNA: TGTGCCAGTACCCTTACAGGGTTCACAGATACGCAGTATTTT
CDR3: CASTLTGFTDTQYF
size: once
V: TRBV19
length: 14
J: TRBJ2-3
D: .

DNA: TGTGCCAGCATCCCGGGGACTCAGAACACTGAAGCTTTCTTT
CDR3: CASIPGTQNTEAFF
size: .
V: TRBV2
length: 14
J: TRBJ1-1
D: .

DNA: TGTGCCAGCAGGGGAGGGACCGGGGAGCTGTTTTTT
CDR3: CASRGGTGELFF
size: .
V: TRBV28
length: 12
J: TRBJ2-2
D: TRBD2

DNA: TGCAGCGTAGAGGTGGGACTTGCCTACAATGAGCAGTTCTTC
CDR3: CSVEVGLAYNEQFF
size: .
V: TRBV29-1
length: 14
J: TRBJ2-1
D: .

DNA: TGTGCCACCAGTGATCCCCGACAGAACTATGGCTACACCTTC
CDR3: CATSDPRQNYGYTF
size: .
V: TRBV24-1
length: 14
J: TRBJ1-2
D: .